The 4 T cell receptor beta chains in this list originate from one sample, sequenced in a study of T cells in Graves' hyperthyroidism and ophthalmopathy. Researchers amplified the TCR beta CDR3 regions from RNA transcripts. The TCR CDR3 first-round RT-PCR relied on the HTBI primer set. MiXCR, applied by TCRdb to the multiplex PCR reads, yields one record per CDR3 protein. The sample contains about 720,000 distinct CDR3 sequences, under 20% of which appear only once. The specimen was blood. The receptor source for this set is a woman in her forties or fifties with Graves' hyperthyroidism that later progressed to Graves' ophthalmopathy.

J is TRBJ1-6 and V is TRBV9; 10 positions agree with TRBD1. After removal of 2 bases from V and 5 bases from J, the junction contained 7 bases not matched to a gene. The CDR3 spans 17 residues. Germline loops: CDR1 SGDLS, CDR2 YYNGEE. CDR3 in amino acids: CASSVSDRGLNNSPLHF. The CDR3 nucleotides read TGTGCCAGCAGCGTGTCGGACAGGGGGTTAAATAATTCACCCCTCCACTTT.

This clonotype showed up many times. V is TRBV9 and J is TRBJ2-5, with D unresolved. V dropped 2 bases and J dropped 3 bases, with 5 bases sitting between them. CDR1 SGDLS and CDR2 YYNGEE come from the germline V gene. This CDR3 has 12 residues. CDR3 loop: CASSVDEETQYF. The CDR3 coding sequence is TGTGCCAGCAGCGTTGATGAAGAGACCCAGTACTTC.

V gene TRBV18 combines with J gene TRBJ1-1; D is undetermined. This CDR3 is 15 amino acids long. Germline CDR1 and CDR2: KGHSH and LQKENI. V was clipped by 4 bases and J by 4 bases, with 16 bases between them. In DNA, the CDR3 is TGTGCCAGCTCACAGCCACGCGGGCTGGGCACTGAAGCTTTCTTT. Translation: CASSQPRGLGTEAFF.

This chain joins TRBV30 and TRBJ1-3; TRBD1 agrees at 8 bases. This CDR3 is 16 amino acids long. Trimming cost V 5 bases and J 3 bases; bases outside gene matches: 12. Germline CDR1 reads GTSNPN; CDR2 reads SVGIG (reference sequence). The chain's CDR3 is CAWRPRTGLGGNTIYF. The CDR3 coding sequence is TGTGCCTGGCGCCCCCGGACAGGGCTTGGTGGAAACACCATATATTTT.